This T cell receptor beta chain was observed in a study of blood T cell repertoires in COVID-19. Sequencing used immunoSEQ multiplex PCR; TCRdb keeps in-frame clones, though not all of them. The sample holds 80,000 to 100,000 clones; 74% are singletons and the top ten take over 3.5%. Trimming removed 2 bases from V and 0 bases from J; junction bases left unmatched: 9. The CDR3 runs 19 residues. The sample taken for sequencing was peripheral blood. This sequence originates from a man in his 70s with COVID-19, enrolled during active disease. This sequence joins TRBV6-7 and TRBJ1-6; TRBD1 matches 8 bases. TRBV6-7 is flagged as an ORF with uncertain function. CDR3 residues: CASSYPLDRESSYNSPLHF. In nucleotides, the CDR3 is TGTGCCAGCAGTTACCCCTTGGACAGGGAGAGCTCCTATAATTCACCCCTCCACTTT.